The clone carrying this T cell receptor (beta chain) was recorded once. Its antigen remains unknown. CDR1 KGHSH and CDR2 LQKENI come from the germline V gene. The CDR3 totals 15 residues. V lost 0 bases to trimming and J lost 2 bases, with 9 bases between them. This entry is derived from a study of T cell repertoires in cytomegalovirus infection. Study-wide background: Carrying CMV and the relevant HLA type showed in public TCR beta signatures.

TCRdb redid the calling of the reads with MiXCR, one entry per CDR3 protein. This repertoire shows more than 50,000 distinct CDR3 sequences, 33% found once; its top ten account for about three quarters. The sequenced material came from PBMCs, sequenced either directly or after in vitro stimulation (not recorded which). The chain combines TRBV18 with TRBJ2-3; no firm D call. The origin of this receptor is a human donor in good health (CMV status not recorded). Some clones in this sample may be carry-over from other donors' samples. The CDR3 DNA sequence: TGTGCCAGCTCACCACCCCTTACCAACACAGATACGCAGTATTTT. Residues: CASSPPLTNTDTQYF.